Each of the 13 T cell receptor beta chains below was sequenced from the same sample in a study of regulatory T cells in long-lasting Graves disease. Documented time point: newly diagnosed GD, antithyroid drugs for less than 3 months. With RNA extracted from PBMCs as input, the TCR library was made. The TCR beta library used iRepertoire HTBI primers with Arm-PCR amplification of CDR3. TCRdb recomputed calls from the multiplex PCR reads with MiXCR, one row per CDR3 protein. The data show about 430,000 distinct CDR3 sequences, approximately 15% seen once. This same sample was also taken into another study, of T cells in Graves' hyperthyroidism and ophthalmopathy.

The sample in question was peripheral blood mononuclear cells (PBMCs), obtained at new diagnosis, from a patient treated with antithyroid drugs. Receptors were obtained from a woman aged 40 to 50 with Graves disease.

This clonotype was recorded at least ten times. The chain has TRBV30 and TRBJ2-7, with a possible D match to TRBD1 (7 bases). CDR1 is GTSNPN and CDR2 is SVGIG in the germline V gene (reference sequence). The V end lost 7 bases, the J end lost 4 bases, and 8 bases lay between the germline ends. The CDR3 length is 10 residues. CDR3 protein: CASGGYEQYF. CDR3 nucleotides: TGTGCCTCAGGGGGGTACGAGCAGTACTTC. The whole variable domain, remainder taken from reference TRBV30 and TRBJ2-7, is SQTIHQWPATLVQPVGSPLSLECTVEGTSNPNLYWYRQAAGRGLQLLFYSVGIGQISSEVPQNLSASRPQDRQFILSSKKLLLSDSGFYLCASGGYEQYFGPGTRLTVT.

The chain joins TRBV2 to TRBJ2-7; weak D call: TRBD1 (6 bases). The CDR3 extends over 15 amino acids. CDR1 is SNHLY, CDR2 FYNNEI, per germline. V was clipped by 3 bases and J by 0 bases, with 12 bases between them. CDR3 sequence: CASSEGTLFSYEQYF. The CDR3 DNA reads as TGTGCCAGCAGTGAGGGGACACTTTTCTCCTACGAGCAGTACTTC. Complete variable domain (other parts from reference TRBV2 and TRBJ2-7): EPEVTQTPSHQVTQMGQEVILRCVPISNHLYFYWYRQILGQKVEFLVSFYNNEISEKSEIFDDQFSVERPDGSNFTLKIRSTKLEDSAMYFCASSEGTLFSYEQYFGPGTRLTVT.

In the case of this clonotype: A far larger clone differs by one base, so this is likely a read error. V usage is TRBV11-3 and J usage is TRBJ2-7; 9 nucleotides agree with TRBD1. The J call may be incorrect, as the DNA end agrees better with TRBJ2-5. This CDR3 region has 14 residues. CDR1 and CDR2 (germline): SGHNT, YENEEA. The CDR3 here is CASGTGGKEETQYF. In DNA, the CDR3 is TGTGCCAGTGGAACAGGGGGCAAGGAAGAGACCCAGTACTTC.

This clonotype occurred many times. V gene TRBV27 combines with J gene TRBJ2-3, with 7 bases fitting TRBD1. Germline CDR1 MNHEY, CDR2 SMNVEV (reference sequence). Unmatched junction bases numbered 11, after V lost 6 bases and J lost 2 bases. This CDR3 has 16 amino acids. CDR3 in DNA: TGTGCCAGCAGCAAGACCACAGGGGTCCACACAGATACGCAGTATTTT. This sequence encodes CASSKTTGVHTDTQYF.

In this sample, this clonotype turned up many times. This sequence joins TRBV5-1 and TRBJ2-1, with TRBD2 identical over 8 bases. J gave up 7 bases and V 0 bases, and 6 bases lay outside the gene matches. CDR1 and CDR2 (germline): SGHRS, YFSETQ. This CDR3 region has 15 residues. CDR3 bases: TGCGCCAGCAGCTTGGCTGCGGGAGGATTGAATGAGCAGTTCTTC. This translates into CASSLAAGGLNEQFF.

Many counts were recorded for this clonotype. The gene calls are TRBV12-3 or TRBV12-4 and TRBJ1-5; possibly TRBD1 for D (5 bases). The CDR3 has 15 amino acids. With 6 bases removed from V and 8 bases from J, the gap between germline ends came to 20 bases. CDR3 sequence reads: CASSPGGRGLEPQHF. In DNA, the CDR3 is TGTGCCAGCAGCCCCGGAGGGAGGGGTTTGGAGCCCCAGCATTTT.

V gene TRBV28 combines with J gene TRBJ2-7, with 7 bases that match TRBD2. The length of the CDR3 is 15 residues. Trimming removed 3 bases from V and 2 bases from J; junction bases left unmatched: 7. Germline loops: CDR1 MDHEN, CDR2 SYDVKM. CDR3 loop: CASSLWAAGPYEQYF. The CDR3 nucleotides read TGTGCCAGCAGTTTGTGGGCAGCGGGACCCTACGAGCAGTACTTC.

J is TRBJ1-2 and V is TRBV28, with a tentative D call TRBD1 (5 bases). This CDR3 has 17 residues. CDR1 is MDHEN and CDR2 is SYDVKM in the germline V gene. Trimming took 2 bases from V and 4 from J, leaving 20 bases between them. The CDR3 DNA is TGTGCCAGCAGTTTACGGCCAGGGAGAGTACGAATCTATGGCTACACCTTC. Its translation: CASSLRPGRVRIYGYTF.

This clonotype was counted many times. The rearrangement links TRBV10-3 to TRBJ2-1; D call uncertain. The V end was cut by 4 bases, the J end by 7 bases, with 11 bases between. The CDR3 runs to 13 residues. Looked up from germline, CDR1 is ENHRY and CDR2 is SYGVKD. CDR3 sequence: CAISGPIGNEQFF. The CDR3 region has the DNA TGTGCCATCAGTGGCCCGATCGGGAATGAGCAGTTCTTC.

This chain uses TRBV7-6 with TRBJ1-1; 8 bases are shared with TRBD1. Trimming took 4 bases from V and 8 from J; bases not matched to a gene: 9. Germline V lookup: CDR1 SGHVS, CDR2 FNYEAQ. The CDR3 is 14 residues long. CDR3: CASSSWTGTMEAFF. CDR3 DNA: TGTGCCAGCAGCTCGTGGACAGGGACCATGGAAGCTTTCTTT.

This clonotype has a count of ten or more. CDR3 protein: CASSQARQGPTEAFF. The CDR3, as DNA: TGTGCCAGCAGCCAAGCAAGACAGGGCCCCACTGAAGCTTTCTTT. The chain carries TRBV3-1 and TRBJ1-1; TRBD1 aligns across 7 bases. Germline CDR1 and CDR2: LGHDT and YNNKEL (reference sequence). The CDR3 is made up of 15 amino acids. Trimming took 1 base from V and 4 from J; bases not matched to a gene: 6.

In its sample, this clonotype was seen many times. The V and J genes are TRBV28 and TRBJ1-5; TRBD1 might be the D (5 bases). From germline, CDR1 is MDHEN and CDR2 SYDVKM. The germline V and J ends were trimmed by 4 bases and 4 bases, with 11 bases remaining between them. The CDR3 covers 14 residues. CDR3 amino acids: CASSSTVLNQPQHF. The CDR3 DNA follows: TGTGCCAGCAGTTCGACAGTTCTAAATCAGCCCCAGCATTTT.

This clonotype was observed at least ten times. The V call is TRBV20-1, the J call TRBJ2-3; 11 bases match TRBD2. The CDR3 totals 15 residues. Germline V CDR1 and CDR2: DFQATT, SNEGSKA (reference sequence). The V segment lost 5 bases and the J segment 6 bases; nucleotides outside the gene matches: 10. CDR3 sequence (DNA): TGCAGTGCTCGGCTCTCTAGCGGGAGGACGGATACGCAGTATTTT. Amino acid sequence: CSARLSSGRTDTQYF.